This T cell receptor (beta chain) was sequenced during a study of T cells in Graves' hyperthyroidism and ophthalmopathy. Study information: Upon initial diagnosis and before any treatment, peripheral blood was collected. Study observations and caveats: A model using 13 V-J features told ophthalmopathy apart from stable hyperthyroidism. Most clonotypes that expanded in the thyroid above 0.001 also showed up in blood.

RNA transcripts provided the source from which TCR beta CDR3 regions were amplified. The study used the HTBI primer set for a first-round RT-PCR of the TCR CDR3. Using its own MiXCR run on the multiplex PCR reads, TCRdb lists one record per CDR3 protein. Counted here are under 400,000 distinct CDR3 sequences, about 21% occurring once; the ten biggest clones make up roughly 52%. This clonotype was observed a few times. The antigen remains undetermined. CDR3 length: 16 amino acids. V was shortened by 1 base and J by 2 bases, with 13 bases between the two germline ends. Germline V gene data show CDR1 as SGHRS and CDR2 as YFSETQ. On the basis of clinical symptoms, serum thyroxine and TRAb, thyroid ultrasound and orbital computed tomography, diagnoses were made.

V and J are TRBV5-1 and TRBJ2-4; D unclear. Sequencing was carried out using blood. This clonotype originated in a woman aged 45-65 years with Graves' hyperthyroidism. The DNA of the CDR3 is TGCGCCAGCAGCTTGACCTCCGTCAGTTCCAAAAACATTCAGTACTTC. This sequence encodes CASSLTSVSSKNIQYF.